Shown below are 9 T cell receptor beta chains from a single sample sequenced in a study of T cell responses to AZD1222 COVID-19 vaccine. Assay used: immunoSEQ multiplex PCR; TCRdb lists only in-frame clones, some missing. The data hold approximately 120,000 clones, with over 75% observed a single time. The sequences come from peripheral blood, collected 28 days after the second AZD1222 dose. The receptor set was obtained from an adult who received the AZD1222 COVID-19 vaccine.

This chain joins TRBV5-6 and TRBJ1-6; D is unresolved. The CDR3 totals 16 residues. Looked up from germline, CDR1 is SGHDT and CDR2 is YYEEEE. V dropped 2 bases and J dropped 0 bases, with 9 bases sitting between them. For the CDR3, the DNA is TGTGCCAGCAGCTTTCGGTCAATCTCCTATAATTCACCCCTCCACTTT. It specifies CASSFRSISYNSPLHF.

This chain connects TRBV6-6 to TRBJ1-5, with D possibly matching TRBD1 (6 bases). The V end was cut by 7 bases, the J end by 2 bases, with 6 bases between. Germline lookup yields CDR1 MNHNY and CDR2 SVGAGI (reference sequence). This CDR3 is 12 amino acids long. CDR3 loop: CASNRGNQPQHF. The DNA of the CDR3 is TGTGCCAGCAACAGGGGCAATCAGCCCCAGCATTTT.

This chain's CDR3 is CAISESGKGEQYF. In nucleotides, the CDR3 is TGTGCCATCAGTGAGTCAGGGAAGGGCGAGCAGTACTTC. This chain uses TRBV10-3 with TRBJ2-7; unclear D gene. The germline gives CDR1 ENHRY, CDR2 SYGVKD. The CDR3 is made up of 13 amino acids. The V and J ends lost 0 bases and 6 bases respectively, with 9 bases between them.

This clone showed up just a few times. The chain employs TRBV4-3 and TRBJ1-6; maybe TRBD1 (5 bases). The CDR3 runs to 15 residues. The V end lost 0 bases, the J end lost 14 bases, and 17 bases lay between the germline ends. The germline gives CDR1 LGHNA, CDR2 YSLEER. CDR3 loop: CASSQDARARETLHF. The CDR3 DNA reads TGCGCCAGCAGCCAAGATGCCAGGGCCCGCGAGACCCTCCACTTT.

CDR3 amino acids: CASSLTQGGNQPQHF. In DNA, the CDR3 is TGTGCCAGCAGCTTAACTCAGGGGGGCAATCAGCCCCAGCATTTT. This chain connects TRBV7-8 to TRBJ1-5; 7 bases agree with TRBD1. With V trimmed by 2 bases and J by 2 bases, 3 bases remained unmatched. The CDR3 length is 15 residues. CDR1 is SGHVS and CDR2 is FQNEAQ in the germline V gene.

The chain links TRBV7-2 to TRBJ2-3; D is uncertain. V lost 1 base to trimming and J lost 11 bases, with 19 bases between them. The CDR3 covers 15 residues. From germline, CDR1 is SGHTA and CDR2 FQGNSA. CDR3 sequence (DNA): TGTGCCAGCAGCTTAGAAGTAACCCGACTCAGCGAGCAGTATTTT. Encoded protein: CASSLEVTRLSEQYF.

This chain uses TRBV15 with TRBJ1-2; unclear D gene. Germline V lookup: CDR1 LNHNV, CDR2 YYDKDF (reference sequence). CDR3 size: 11 residues. V shed 6 bases and J shed 3 bases, with 5 bases lying between them. In nucleotides, the CDR3 is TGTGCCACCAGGTATGACTATGGCTACACCTTC. Translated: CATRYDYGYTF.

The chain recombines TRBV25-1 with TRBJ1-1; D gene uncertain. There are 14 residues in the CDR3. Trimming shortened V by 2 bases and J by 5 bases, and 12 bases separated the two germline ends. CDR1 and CDR2 from the germline V gene are MGHDK and SYGVNS. Written as DNA, the CDR3 is TGTGCCAGCAGTGAACAGGCTTTCGGGACTGAAGCTTTCTTT. Translated: CASSEQAFGTEAFF. The whole variable domain, filled in from reference TRBV25-1 and TRBJ1-1, reads EADIYQTPRYLVIGTGKKITLECSQTMGHDKMYWYQQDPGMELHLIHYSYGVNSTEKGDLSSESTVSRIRTEHFPLTLESARPSHTSQYLCASSEQAFGTEAFFGQGTRLTVV.

The chain combines TRBV7-2 with TRBJ1-6; a possible D gene is TRBD1 (5 bases). Trimming shortened V by 4 bases and J by 11 bases, and 9 bases separated the two germline ends. The length of the CDR3 is 12 residues. The V gene's germline CDR1 is SGHTA and CDR2 FQGNSA. The CDR3 bases are TGTGCCAGCAGCTCGAGGGGTACACCCCTCCACTTT. It encodes CASSSRGTPLHF.